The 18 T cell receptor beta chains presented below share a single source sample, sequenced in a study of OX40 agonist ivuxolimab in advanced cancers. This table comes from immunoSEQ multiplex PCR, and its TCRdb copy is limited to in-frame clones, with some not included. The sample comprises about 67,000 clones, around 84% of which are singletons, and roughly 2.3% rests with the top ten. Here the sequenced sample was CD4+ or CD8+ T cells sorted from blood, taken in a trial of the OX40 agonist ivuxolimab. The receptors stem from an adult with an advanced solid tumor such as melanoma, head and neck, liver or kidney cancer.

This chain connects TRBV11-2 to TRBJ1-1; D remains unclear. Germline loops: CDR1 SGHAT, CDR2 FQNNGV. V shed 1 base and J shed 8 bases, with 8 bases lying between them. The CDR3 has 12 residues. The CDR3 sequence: CASSLVGSEAFF. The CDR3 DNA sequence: TGTGCCAGCAGCTTAGTAGGGTCGGAAGCTTTCTTT.

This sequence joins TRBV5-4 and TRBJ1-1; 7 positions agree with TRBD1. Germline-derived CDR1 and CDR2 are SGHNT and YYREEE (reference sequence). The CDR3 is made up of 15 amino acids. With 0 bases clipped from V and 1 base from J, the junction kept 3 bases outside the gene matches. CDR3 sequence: CASSLERQGNTEAFF. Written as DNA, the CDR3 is TGTGCCAGCAGCTTGGAGCGACAGGGGAACACTGAAGCTTTCTTT.

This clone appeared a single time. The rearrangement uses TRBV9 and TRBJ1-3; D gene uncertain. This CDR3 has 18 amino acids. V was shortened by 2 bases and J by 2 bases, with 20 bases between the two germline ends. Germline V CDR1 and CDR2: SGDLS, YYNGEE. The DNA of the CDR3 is TGTGCCAGCAGCGTGGATCATAAGCTTGGAGGCCCTGGAAACACCATATATTTT. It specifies CASSVDHKLGGPGNTIYF.

The CDR3 DNA reads as TGCGCCAGCAGCTTGGTCGGACAGCAAAATGAAAAACTGTTTTTT. Translated: CASSLVGQQNEKLFF. V usage is TRBV5-1 and J usage is TRBJ1-4; D may be TRBD1 (6 bases). The CDR3 runs to 15 residues. Trimming shortened V by 0 bases and J by 5 bases, and 11 bases separated the two germline ends. Looked up from germline, CDR1 is SGHRS and CDR2 is YFSETQ.

The CDR3 loop reads CASSPGPLGGPGTEAFF. The DNA of the CDR3 is TGTGCCAGCTCACCAGGGCCCCTTGGAGGGCCCGGCACTGAAGCTTTCTTT. V gene TRBV18 combines with J gene TRBJ1-1; D gene unclear. The CDR3 extends over 17 amino acids. Trimming left V 2 bases short and J 4 bases short, with 20 bases between. Germline values: CDR1 KGHSH, CDR2 LQKENI.

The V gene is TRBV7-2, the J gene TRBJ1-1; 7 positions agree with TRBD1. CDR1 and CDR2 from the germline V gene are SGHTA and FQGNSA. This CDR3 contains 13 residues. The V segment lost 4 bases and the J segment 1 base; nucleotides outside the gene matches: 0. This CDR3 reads CASSWTGNTEAFF. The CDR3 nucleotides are TGTGCCAGCAGCTGGACAGGGAACACTGAAGCTTTCTTT.

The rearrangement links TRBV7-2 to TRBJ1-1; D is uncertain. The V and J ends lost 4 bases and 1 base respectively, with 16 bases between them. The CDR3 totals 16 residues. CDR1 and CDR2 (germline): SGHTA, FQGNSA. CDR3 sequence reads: CASSSRPPWGNTEAFF. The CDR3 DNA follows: TGTGCCAGCAGCTCGAGGCCCCCTTGGGGGAACACTGAAGCTTTCTTT.

DNA for the CDR3: TGTGCCAGCAGCGCTCAGGCCGGGACTAGCGGTTCCCAGTACTTC. This gives the protein CASSAQAGTSGSQYF. The genes are TRBV9 and TRBJ2-5, with TRBD2 identical over 11 bases. The germline V gene encodes CDR1 SGDLS and CDR2 YYNGEE. The junction had 10 bases not matched to a gene; V was cut back by 3 bases and J by 9 bases. The CDR3 spans 15 residues. The full variable domain, in which reference TRBV9 and TRBJ2-5 provide the parts outside the CDR3, is DSGVTQTPKHLITATGQRVTLRCSPRSGDLSVYWYQQSLDQGLQFLIQYYNGEERAKGNILERFSAQQFPDLHSELNLSSLELGDSALYFCASSAQAGTSGSQYFGPGTRLLVL.

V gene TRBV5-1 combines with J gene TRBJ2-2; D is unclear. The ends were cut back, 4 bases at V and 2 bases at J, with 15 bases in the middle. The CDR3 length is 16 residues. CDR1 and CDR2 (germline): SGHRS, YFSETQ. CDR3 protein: CASSPDGYRNTGELFF. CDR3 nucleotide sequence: TGCGCCAGCAGCCCGGACGGATATCGAAACACCGGGGAGCTGTTTTTT.

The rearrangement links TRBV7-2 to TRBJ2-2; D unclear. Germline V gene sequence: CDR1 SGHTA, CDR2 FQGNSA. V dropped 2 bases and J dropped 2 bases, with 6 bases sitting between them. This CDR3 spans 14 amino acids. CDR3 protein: CASSLMDNTGELFF. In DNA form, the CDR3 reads TGTGCCAGCAGCTTAATGGACAACACCGGGGAGCTGTTTTTT.

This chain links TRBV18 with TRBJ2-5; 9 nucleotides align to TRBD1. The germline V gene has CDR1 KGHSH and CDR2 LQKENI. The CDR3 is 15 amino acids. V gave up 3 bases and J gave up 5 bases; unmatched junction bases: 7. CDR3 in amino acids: CASSPNTGGGETQYF. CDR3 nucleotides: TGTGCCAGCTCACCGAACACAGGGGGCGGGGAGACCCAGTACTTC. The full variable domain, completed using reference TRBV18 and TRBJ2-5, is NAGVMQNPRHLVRRRGQEARLRCSPMKGHSHVYWYRQLPEEGLKFMVYLQKENIIDESGMPKERFSAEFPKEGPSILRIQQVVRGDSAAYFCASSPNTGGGETQYFGPGTRLLVL.

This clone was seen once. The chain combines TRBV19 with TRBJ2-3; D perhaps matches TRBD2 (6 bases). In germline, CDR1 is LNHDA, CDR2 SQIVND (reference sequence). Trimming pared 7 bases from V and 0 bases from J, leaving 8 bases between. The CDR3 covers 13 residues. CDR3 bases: TGTGCCAGTAAGGCGGGGAGCACAGATACGCAGTATTTT. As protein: CASKAGSTDTQYF.

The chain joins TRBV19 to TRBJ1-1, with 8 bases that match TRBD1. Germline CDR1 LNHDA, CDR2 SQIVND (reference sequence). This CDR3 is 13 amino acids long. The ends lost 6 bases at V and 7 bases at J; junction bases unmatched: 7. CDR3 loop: CASRGTGSLEAFF. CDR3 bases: TGTGCCAGTAGGGGGACAGGAAGCCTTGAAGCTTTCTTT. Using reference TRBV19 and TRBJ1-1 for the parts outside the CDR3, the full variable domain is DGGITQSPKYLFRKEGQNVTLSCEQNLNHDAMYWYRQDPGQGLRLIYYSQIVNDFQKGDIAEGYSVSREKKESFPLTVTSAQKNPTAFYLCASRGTGSLEAFFGQGTRLTVV.

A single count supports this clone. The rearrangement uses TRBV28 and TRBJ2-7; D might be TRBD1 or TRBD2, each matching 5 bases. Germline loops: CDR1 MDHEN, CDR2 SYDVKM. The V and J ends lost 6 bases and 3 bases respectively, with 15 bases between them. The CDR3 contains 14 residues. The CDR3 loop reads CASSSPGQFYEQYF. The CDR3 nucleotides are TGTGCCAGCAGCTCCCCGGGGCAGTTCTACGAGCAGTACTTC.

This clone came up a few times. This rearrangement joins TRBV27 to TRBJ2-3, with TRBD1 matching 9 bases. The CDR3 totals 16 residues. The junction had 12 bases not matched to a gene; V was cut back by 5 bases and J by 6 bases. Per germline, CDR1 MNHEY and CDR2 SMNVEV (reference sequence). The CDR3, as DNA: TGTGCCAGCAGTCCCGGACAGGGGAGATGGGTTGATACGCAGTATTTT. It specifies CASSPGQGRWVDTQYF.

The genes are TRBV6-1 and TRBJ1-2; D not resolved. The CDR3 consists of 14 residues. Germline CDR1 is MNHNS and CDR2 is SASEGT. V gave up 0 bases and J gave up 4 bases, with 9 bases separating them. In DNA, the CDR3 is TGTGCCAGCAGTGAAGCGTTTGGAGGCTATGGCTACACCTTC. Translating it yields CASSEAFGGYGYTF.

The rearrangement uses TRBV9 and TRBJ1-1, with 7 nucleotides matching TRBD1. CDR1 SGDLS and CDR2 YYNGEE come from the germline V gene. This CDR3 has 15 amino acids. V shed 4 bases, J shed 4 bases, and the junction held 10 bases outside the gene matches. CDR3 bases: TGTGCCAGCAGCAAAGAGGGGGCGAGGGGCACTGAAGCTTTCTTT. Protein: CASSKEGARGTEAFF.

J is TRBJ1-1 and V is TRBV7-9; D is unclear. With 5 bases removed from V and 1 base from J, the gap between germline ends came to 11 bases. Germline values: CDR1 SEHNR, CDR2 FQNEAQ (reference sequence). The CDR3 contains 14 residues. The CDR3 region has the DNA TGTGCCAGCAGCCCAAAAAGGACGAACACTGAAGCTTTCTTT. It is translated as CASSPKRTNTEAFF.